This TCR beta chain originates from a study of shared clonotypes between healthy human individuals. Trimming cost V 5 bases and J 3 bases, with 20 bases left between them. The CDR3 runs to 17 residues. Germline lookup yields CDR1 SGHRS and CDR2 YFSETQ. It was 300 ng DNA, about 30,000 T cell genomes, that went into each replicate PCR of unsorted PBMC. TCRdb's copy holds only in-frame clones and misses some; the assay was immunoSEQ multiplex PCR. This sample carries roughly 500,000 clones, about 79% of them seen once, and the ten largest clones take 10% to 15%. The source of this sequence is a woman aged 40-49 years in good health. Some clones in this sample may be carry-over from other donors' samples. Sequenced: PBMCs. This chain connects TRBV5-1 to TRBJ2-2; D perhaps matches TRBD1 (5 bases). Here the CDR3 DNA reads TGCGCCAGCAGGTTCCCCTCCGACAGTCCTGACACCGGGGAGCTGTTTTTT. Translation: CASRFPSDSPDTGELFF.